One T cell receptor (beta chain) is described in this entry. The antigen it recognizes is unknown. No much larger clone exists at a distance of one base, and base qualities are not known. V lost 6 bases and J lost 0 bases; the stretch between them is 8 bases long. The CDR3 runs 13 amino acids, cysteine and phenylalanine included. Left in the record is the CDR3 DNA by itself, 39 bases read in frame from the first base. Patients with autoimmune disease history or receiving systemic immunosuppression were excluded from the trial. Peripheral blood for TCR sequencing was collected from all dose cohorts at baseline, on cycle 4 day 1, and on cycle 7 day 1. The samples were taken from a phase I, first-in-human, multicenter, open-label dose-escalation trial of ivuxolimab. Adults with locally advanced or metastatic head and neck squamous cell, hepatocellular, melanoma or renal cell carcinoma were enrolled in the trial. CD4+ and CD8+ T cells were sorted separately from peripheral blood before TCR sequencing.

The data were taken from a study of OX40 agonist ivuxolimab in advanced cancers. As for the study more broadly: Ivuxolimab, which targeted the costimulatory receptor OX40 (CD134), was an agonistic, fully human IgG2 monoclonal antibody. Intravenous ivuxolimab was administered to patients every 2 weeks at six dose levels: 0.01, 0.1, 0.3, 1.5, 3 and 10 mg/kg. Among the approximately 50 dose-escalation patients, around 19 had hepatocellular carcinoma, 15 or so melanoma, 9 renal cell carcinoma and 9 head and neck cancer. In the dose-escalation cohort, approximately 83% of patients were male, and the mean age was approximately 60 years with a range of roughly 20 to 80. Prior anti-PD-1, anti-PD-L1 or anti-CTLA-4 therapy was permitted, and checkpoint inhibitors had been received by approximately 39% of dose-escalation patients. Partial responses occurred in three dose-escalation patients: two with cutaneous melanoma and one with hepatocellular carcinoma. The point of sequencing TCRbeta in the periphery was to test whether ivuxolimab changed TCR sequence diversity and drove clonal T-cell expansion. The monotherapy dose-escalation portion (N of about 50 patients) of the phase I ivuxolimab trial is reported in the paper.

General study outcomes and caveats: The antigen specificity of the peripheral T cells that underwent clonal expansion was not determined. After ivuxolimab, more expanded clones were found on average in CD8+ T cells than in CD4+ T cells. Low levels of normalized T-cell clonal expansion were also seen in some nonresponding patients. In partial responders in the 0.1-3.0 mg/kg groups, normalized peripheral clonal expansion was found to be among the lowest, especially among CD8+ T cells. Clonal expansion of both CD4+ and CD8+ blood T cells was observed from baseline to week 6 at doses 0.1 to 3.0 mg/kg.

Genomic DNA was extracted from sorted cells for sequencing of the TCRbeta CDR3 region. TCRbeta CDR3 regions were sequenced using the immunoSEQ Assay. What TCRdb holds here is the immuneACCESS table cut down to in-frame rearrangements. Part of the clones is not present; checked against another copy, under half of the missing clones reflect an unresolved V gene, and the others are unexplained. For this sample the table gives 75,000 to 95,000 clones, of which around 87% were detected only once. The ten largest clones add up to about 4% of the sample. Sample: CD4+ or CD8+ T cells sorted from blood, taken in a trial of the OX40 agonist ivuxolimab. The sequence joins TRBV5-3 to TRBJ2-3, with the D gene uncertain. TRBV5-3 is assigned to the ORF class and has an uncertain function. The TCR comes from an adult with an advanced solid tumor such as melanoma, head and neck, liver or kidney cancer. The CDR3: CARNYGSTDTQYF. The sequenced DNA: TGTGCCAGAAACTACGGTAGCACAGATACGCAGTATTTT.